Listed here is a single T cell receptor beta chain. The source of the sample is a study of CD8 T cells in Susac syndrome. CD8+ and CD4+ blood T cells underwent TCR beta sequencing. The multiple sclerosis controls were treatment-naive patients affected by stable or active relapsing-remitting disease. TEMRA cells were FACS-enriched, with CD8+ and CD4+ T cells isolated negatively. Germline loops: CDR1 SEHNR, CDR2 FQNEAQ (reference sequence). The CDR3 contains 15 residues. V was clipped by 5 bases and J by 1 base, with 14 bases between them. An input of roughly 0.45 to 1 ug of RNA was subjected to reverse transcription using random hexamers. TCR beta CDR3 was amplified by immunoSEQ covering 54 Vbeta and 13 Jbeta. TCRdb re-called the immunoSEQ multiplex PCR reads with MiXCR, one entry per CDR3 protein. The data contain a few hundred thousand distinct CDR3 sequences, around 85% of them singletons.

V usage is TRBV7-9 and J usage is TRBJ1-1; D perhaps matches TRBD1 (6 bases). The source material was CD8+ T cells from PBMCs. The sequence was collected from a human donor with multiple sclerosis. This chain's CDR3 is CASSPSQGPNTEAFF. CDR3 in DNA: TGTGCCAGCAGCCCTAGCCAGGGGCCGAACACTGAAGCTTTCTTT.